This TCR beta chain was observed in a study of cytomegalovirus exposure and HLA in healthy donors. Study outcomes and limitations: The study carried out a later analysis of TCR beta sequences. It associated 15,000 to 20,000 of them with specific HLA alleles at a false discovery rate of 0.05.

A word on this clone: The antigen remains undetermined.

PCR employed 60 Vbeta and 13 Jbeta primers. Assay used: immunoSEQ multiplex PCR; TCRdb lists only in-frame clones, some missing. Its table records approximately 190,000 clones. The sample consisted of PBMCs. The sequence derives from a boy aged 10-17 years in good health and CMV-seronegative.

DNA for the CDR3: TGTGCCAGCAGTCCCATCTCAGGGTTGGGTGAAAAACTGTTTTTT. Protein product: CASSPISGLGEKLFF. The rearrangement joins TRBV14 to TRBJ1-4; perhaps TRBD1 as D (5 bases). CDR1 is SGHDN and CDR2 is FVKESK in the germline V gene. The germline V and J ends were trimmed by 6 bases and 7 bases, with 18 bases remaining between them. CDR3 size: 15 residues.